Below, 10 T cell receptor beta chains from the same sample are listed, as sequenced in a study of cytomegalovirus exposure and HLA in healthy donors. Amplification used 60 Vbeta primers and 13 Jbeta primers. Data came from immunoSEQ multiplex PCR; TCRdb stores just in-frame clones and leaves some out. The table lists 180,000 or so clones, 9.5% of them singletons. Material: PBMCs. The receptors were gathered from a woman in her twenties or thirties in good health and CMV-seropositive.

This clone showed up just a few times. The chain joins TRBV7-7 to TRBJ2-7, with 12 bases lining up with TRBD2. The CDR3 sequence is 15 residues long. Germline-derived CDR1 and CDR2 are SSHAT and FNYEAQ (reference sequence). V shed 1 base, J shed 6 bases, and the junction held 4 bases outside the gene matches. The CDR3 loop is CASSLGLAGVTEQYF. Here the CDR3 DNA reads TGTGCCAGCAGCTTAGGACTAGCGGGAGTGACCGAGCAGTACTTC.

The chain joins TRBV9 to TRBJ2-1, with a weak D call TRBD1 (5 bases). The CDR3 covers 15 residues. Germline values: CDR1 SGDLS, CDR2 YYNGEE. V was trimmed by 0 bases and J by 4 bases, leaving 11 bases between them. The CDR3 bases are TGTGCCAGCAGCGTAGACTCAGGGCCGTACAATGAGCAGTTCTTC. It translates to CASSVDSGPYNEQFF.

The chain carries TRBV2 and TRBJ2-5; 7 bases are a match to TRBD1. This CDR3 region has 14 residues. The germline CDR1 and CDR2 sequences are SNHLY and FYNNEI. V lost 5 bases, J lost 2 bases, and 5 bases stayed unmatched. CDR3 residues: CASSSQQGQETQYF. The CDR3 coding sequence is TGTGCCAGCAGTTCACAACAGGGGCAAGAGACCCAGTACTTC. The variable domain in full, with the rest retrieved from reference TRBV2 and TRBJ2-5, is EPEVTQTPSHQVTQMGQEVILRCVPISNHLYFYWYRQILGQKVEFLVSFYNNEISEKSEIFDDQFSVERPDGSNFTLKIRSTKLEDSAMYFCASSSQQGQETQYFGPGTRLLVL.

In its sample, this clone was seen a few times. This chain joins TRBV6-5 and TRBJ2-7, with TRBD2 matching over 7 bases. This CDR3 has 13 residues. V shed 5 bases, J shed 3 bases, and the junction held 4 bases outside the gene matches. Germline V gene lookup returns CDR1 MNHEY and CDR2 SVGAGI. The CDR3 DNA sequence: TGTGCCAGCAGTGTGCCGGGAGGCTACGAGCAGTACTTC. Translating it yields CASSVPGGYEQYF.

The chain links TRBV4-1 to TRBJ2-5; the D is unclear. Germline lookup yields CDR1 MGHRA and CDR2 YSYEKL. The CDR3 is 15 amino acids. V lost 0 bases to trimming and J lost 5 bases, with 13 bases between them. CDR3 coding DNA: TGCGCCAGCAGCCAAGATATGAACAGACGGGAGACCCAGTACTTC. Translating gives CASSQDMNRRETQYF.

Only a few counts were recorded for this clone. V is TRBV19 and J is TRBJ2-2; 8 bases line up with TRBD2. The CDR3 spans 14 residues. CDR1 and CDR2 (germline): LNHDA, SQIVND (reference sequence). V trimming: 3 bases; J trimming: 7 bases; junction bases outside the gene matches: 4. The CDR3 DNA sequence: TGTGCCAGTAGTATGGGACTAGTAGGCGGGGAGCTGTTTTTT. Amino acid sequence: CASSMGLVGGELFF.

The table lists this clone with a few counts. V and J are TRBV29-1 and TRBJ2-1; D perhaps matches TRBD1 (6 bases). The CDR3 is made up of 12 amino acids. Trimming pared 7 bases from V and 9 bases from J, leaving 16 bases between. Per germline, CDR1 SQVTM and CDR2 ANQGSEA. CDR3 residues: CSASGTLSEQFF. In DNA form, the CDR3 reads TGCAGCGCATCTGGGACACTAAGTGAGCAGTTCTTC.

This rearrangement joins TRBV4-1 to TRBJ2-2; 7 bases agree with TRBD2. The junction had 17 bases not matched to a gene; V was cut back by 10 bases and J by 0 bases. CDR1 and CDR2 (germline): MGHRA, YSYEKL. The CDR3 extends over 18 amino acids. The CDR3, as DNA: TGCGCCAACGTCTTACCTCCGGCGGCGGGGGCGAACACCGGGGAGCTGTTTTTT. Protein sequence: CANVLPPAAGANTGELFF.

The rearrangement joins TRBV7-9 to TRBJ2-7; 9 nucleotides match TRBD2. The CDR3 consists of 15 residues. V was pared by 0 bases and J by 3 bases, with 3 bases of the junction left unmatched. Germline V gene lookup returns CDR1 SEHNR and CDR2 FQNEAQ (reference sequence). The CDR3 coding sequence is TGTGCCAGCAGCTTAGCAGCGGGAGGACTCTACGAGCAGTACTTC. Translated: CASSLAAGGLYEQYF.

This chain joins TRBV7-6 and TRBJ2-7, with 8 bases matching TRBD2. This CDR3 is 16 amino acids long. CDR1 and CDR2 (germline): SGHVS, FNYEAQ. J lost 4 bases, V lost 1 base, and 9 bases had no gene match. CDR3 in amino acids: CASSLDRGGRLYEQYF. For the CDR3, the DNA is TGTGCCAGCAGCTTAGATCGCGGCGGGAGGTTATACGAGCAGTACTTC.